The 22 T cell receptor beta chains presented below share a single source sample, sequenced in a study of control samples from healthy donors and cancer patients. Method: immunoSEQ multiplex PCR; TCRdb's copy keeps in-frame clones and lacks some. The sample includes around 100,000 clones, roughly 92% of them seen just once. The sequenced sample was blood. These receptors were collected from a human donor in good health. The donor label of this sample is uncertain.

The chain has TRBV28 and TRBJ1-1, with D uncertain. The CDR3 is 14 amino acids. Germline loops: CDR1 MDHEN, CDR2 SYDVKM. The V end was cut by 7 bases, the J end by 0 bases, with 12 bases between. CDR3 coding DNA: TGTGCCAGCACTCCCCTGGTAATGAACACTGAAGCTTTCTTT. Encoded protein: CASTPLVMNTEAFF.

This chain uses TRBV24-1 with TRBJ2-3; D could derive from TRBD1 or TRBD2 (6 bases each). This CDR3 is 15 amino acids long. V gave up 8 bases and J gave up 2 bases, with 16 bases separating them. From germline, CDR1 is KGHDR and CDR2 SFDVKD. CDR3 nucleotide sequence: TGTGCCACCACCGAGAGGGGGGCTTCCACAGATACGCAGTATTTT. Protein product: CATTERGASTDTQYF.

Note on this clone: One end of the junction fails to match germline, which may point to a read error. This specimen includes other DNA sequences encoding the same CDR3. The chain employs TRBV11-2 and TRBJ2-2; TRBD2 aligns across 9 bases. The CDR3 contains 17 residues. Germline CDR1 and CDR2: SGHAT and FQNNGV. This CDR3 reads CASSLVLAGRNTGELFF. For the CDR3, the DNA is TGCGCCAGCAGCTTAGTCCTAGCGGGGCGGAACACCGGGGAGCTGTTTTTT.

The chain uses TRBV5-8 and TRBJ1-3; 8 bases fit TRBD1. After removal of 4 bases from V and 0 bases from J, the junction contained 3 bases not matched to a gene. This CDR3 contains 15 residues. CDR1 and CDR2 from the germline V gene are SGHTS and YDEGEE. CDR3 in DNA: TGTGCCAGCAGCGTGGGACAGGCCTCTGGAAACACCATATATTTT. Translating it yields CASSVGQASGNTIYF.

The gene calls are TRBV28 and TRBJ2-7, with D tentatively TRBD1 (6 bases). CDR1 and CDR2 (germline): MDHEN, SYDVKM. The germline V and J ends were trimmed by 7 bases and 5 bases, with 18 bases remaining between them. This CDR3 region has 14 residues. The CDR3 DNA is TGTGCCAGCACGGGCCCTGGACAGTCGAACGAGCAGTACTTC. Amino acids: CASTGPGQSNEQYF. The variable domain in full, with the rest retrieved from reference TRBV28 and TRBJ2-7, is DVKVTQSSRYLVKRTGEKVFLECVQDMDHENMFWYRQDPGLGLRLIYFSYDVKMKEKGDIPEGYSVSREKKERFSLILESASTNQTSMYLCASTGPGQSNEQYFGPGTRLTVT.

This rearrangement joins TRBV3-1 (or the pseudogene TRBV3-2) to TRBJ1-1; TRBD1 matches 8 bases. The CDR3 extends over 16 amino acids. Germline-derived CDR1 and CDR2 are LGHDT and YNNKEL (reference sequence). Trimming took 4 bases from V and 4 from J; bases not matched to a gene: 11. Here the CDR3 reads CASSRWDQGAGTEAFF. The CDR3 nucleotides read TGTGCCAGCAGCCGATGGGATCAGGGGGCCGGCACTGAAGCTTTCTTT.

This chain links TRBV10-3 with TRBJ2-5, with TRBD2 identical over 8 bases. Germline assignment: CDR1 ENHRY and CDR2 SYGVKD. The CDR3 consists of 17 residues. Trimming at V came to 0 bases and at J to 5 bases, leaving 11 bases not matched to a gene. The CDR3 DNA sequence: TGTGCCATCAGTGAGTCAACGGGACTAGGTTTGGGTGAGACCCAGTACTTC. Its translation is CAISESTGLGLGETQYF.

Only one count was recorded for this clone. The chain uses TRBV5-5 and TRBJ1-2; no clear D. There are 13 residues in the CDR3. Trimming removed 4 bases from V and 5 bases from J, with 12 bases in between. Germline assignment: CDR1 SGHKS and CDR2 YYEKEE (reference sequence). The CDR3 reads CASSPIGVYGYTF. CDR3 coding DNA: TGTGCCAGCAGCCCCATTGGGGTTTATGGCTACACCTTC.

The table lists this clone with many counts. The J gene is TRBJ2-6, the V gene TRBV4-3; D unresolved. Looked up from germline, CDR1 is LGHNA and CDR2 is YSLEER. This CDR3 is built from 17 residues. V dropped 2 bases and J dropped 4 bases, with 15 bases sitting between them. Written as DNA, the CDR3 is TGCGCCAGCAGCCAACAACCGACGGTTCAGGGGGCCAACGTCCTGACTTTC. This translates into CASSQQPTVQGANVLTF.

This clone occurred once. The chain links TRBV19 to TRBJ2-3; a possible D gene is TRBD2 (6 bases). The germline CDR1 and CDR2 sequences are LNHDA and SQIVND (reference sequence). The CDR3 loop spans 17 amino acids. Trimming pared 6 bases from V and 0 bases from J, leaving 19 bases between. The CDR3 spells CASSYGYREMSTDTQYF. The CDR3 nucleotides are TGTGCCAGTAGCTACGGCTACCGGGAGATGAGCACAGATACGCAGTATTTT.

CDR3 DNA: TGTGCCAGCAGCCTCCCGAAACAGTCGAACACTGAAGCTTTCTTT. Protein sequence: CASSLPKQSNTEAFF. This chain connects TRBV6-5 to TRBJ1-1; D is uncertain. Germline CDR1 reads MNHEY; CDR2 reads SVGAGI. V was trimmed by 6 bases and J by 1 base, leaving 15 bases between them. The CDR3 sequence is 15 residues long.

This rearrangement joins TRBV18 to TRBJ1-1; 9 bases map to TRBD1. Germline trimming cut 3 bases from V and 4 bases from J; bases unmatched to any gene: 18. Germline assignment: CDR1 KGHSH and CDR2 LQKENI. The CDR3 has 19 residues. The chain's CDR3 is CASSPLIGVGQGLSTEAFF. The CDR3 DNA sequence: TGTGCCAGCTCACCTCTTATCGGCGTAGGACAGGGGTTATCCACTGAAGCTTTCTTT.

This rearrangement joins TRBV27 to TRBJ1-4, with 8 positions matching TRBD1. V shed 6 bases and J 2 bases; nucleotides not matched to a gene: 11. The CDR3 is made up of 17 amino acids. CDR1 is MNHEY, CDR2 SMNVEV, per germline (reference sequence). The CDR3 DNA reads TGTGCCAGCAGCCAGGGGCAGGGGGCAGCTACTAATGAAAAACTGTTTTTT. It translates to CASSQGQGAATNEKLFF.

V is TRBV7-8 and J is TRBJ1-4, with D perhaps TRBD1 (5 bases). There are 14 residues in the CDR3. Germline CDR1 is SGHVS and CDR2 is FQNEAQ. Between the trimmed V and J ends, which lost 6 bases and 5 bases, there was a span of 13 bases. CDR3 residues: CASRTGTRNEKLFF. The CDR3 DNA sequence: TGTGCCAGCAGAACCGGGACCAGAAATGAAAAACTGTTTTTT.

The chain carries TRBV3-1 (or the pseudogene TRBV3-2) and TRBJ2-2, with 7 nucleotides matching TRBD2. The CDR3 loop spans 15 amino acids. After removal of 8 bases from V and 5 bases from J, the junction contained 11 bases not matched to a gene. Germline assignment: CDR1 LGHDT and CDR2 YNNKEL (reference sequence). Written as DNA, the CDR3 is TGTGCCAGCGCCCCCTCTAGCGGTACGACCGGGGAGCTGTTTTTT. It translates to CASAPSSGTTGELFF.

The rearrangement joins TRBV19 to TRBJ2-5, with 11 bases fitting TRBD1. Germline V CDR1 and CDR2: LNHDA, SQIVND (reference sequence). The V segment lost 5 bases and the J segment 2 bases; nucleotides outside the gene matches: 7. CDR3 length: 16 amino acids. The DNA for the CDR3 is TGTGCCAGTAGTCGACGGGACAGGGGGGGTCAAGAGACCCAGTACTTC. It encodes CASSRRDRGGQETQYF.

The V gene is TRBV24-1, the J gene TRBJ2-5; no clear D. Per germline, CDR1 KGHDR and CDR2 SFDVKD. The CDR3 spans 14 residues. Trimming shortened V by 4 bases and J by 4 bases, and 12 bases separated the two germline ends. CDR3 in amino acids: CATSDSLVGETQYF. The CDR3 DNA sequence: TGTGCCACCAGTGACTCCTTGGTGGGAGAGACCCAGTACTTC.

The chain links TRBV2 to TRBJ1-1; D not resolved. Germline V gene lookup returns CDR1 SNHLY and CDR2 FYNNEI. V lost 6 bases and J 2 bases, leaving 10 bases between the germline ends. This CDR3 has 13 amino acids. The chain's CDR3 is CASSFDRNTEAFF. DNA for the CDR3: TGTGCCAGCAGCTTCGACCGAAACACTGAAGCTTTCTTT.

The DNA for the CDR3 is TGTGCCAGCAGCACACACGGGAACACTGAAGCTTTCTTT. Residues: CASSTHGNTEAFF. This sequence joins TRBV7-9 and TRBJ1-1; D uncertain. Trimming pared 5 bases from V and 1 base from J, leaving 8 bases between. The germline CDR1 and CDR2 sequences are SEHNR and FQNEAQ (reference sequence). The CDR3 extends over 13 amino acids.

The rearrangement links TRBV19 to TRBJ2-7, with 11 bases matching TRBD2. Germline CDR1 reads LNHDA; CDR2 reads SQIVND (reference sequence). The V gene end was trimmed by 6 bases and the J gene end by 4 bases; junction bases not matched to a gene: 11. The CDR3 length is 16 residues. Here the CDR3 DNA reads TGTGCCAGTAGCACTATCGGGACTAGCGGACCTTACGAGCAGTACTTC. It encodes CASSTIGTSGPYEQYF. Full variable domain (remainder filled in from reference TRBV19 and TRBJ2-7): DGGITQSPKYLFRKEGQNVTLSCEQNLNHDAMYWYRQDPGQGLRLIYYSQIVNDFQKGDIAEGYSVSREKKESFPLTVTSAQKNPTAFYLCASSTIGTSGPYEQYFGPGTRLTVT.

This chain joins TRBV30 and TRBJ2-5; weak D call: TRBD1 (6 bases). The length of the CDR3 is 13 residues. The V gene's germline CDR1 is GTSNPN and CDR2 SVGIG (reference sequence). The V end lost 5 bases, the J end lost 1 base, and 11 bases lay between the germline ends. Here the CDR3 reads CAWGKDSQETQYF. As DNA, the CDR3 is TGTGCCTGGGGAAAGGACAGCCAAGAGACCCAGTACTTC.

The rearrangement uses TRBV27 and TRBJ1-5, with D maybe TRBD1 (6 bases). V was shortened by 10 bases and J by 6 bases, with 16 bases between the two germline ends. This CDR3 is built from 13 residues. Per germline, CDR1 MNHEY and CDR2 SMNVEV (reference sequence). CDR3 sequence reads: CATAQTGPQPQHF. Written as DNA, the CDR3 is TGTGCCACCGCCCAGACAGGTCCTCAGCCCCAGCATTTT.